Each of the 4 T cell receptor beta chains below was sequenced from the same sample in a study of lymphopenia after photon versus proton radiotherapy. Sequencing used immunoSEQ multiplex PCR; TCRdb keeps in-frame clones, though not all of them. The profile shows tens of thousands of clones, more than 70% of them singletons. Sequences were derived from peripheral blood, sampled from a patient treated with photon-based radiotherapy. The receptor source for this set is a man aged 45 to 65 with gastric cancer.

The CDR3 bases are TGTGCCAGCAGCTCCCTAGCGGGACGAAACAATGAGCAGTTCTTC. Protein product: CASSSLAGRNNEQFF. The chain recombines TRBV11-2 with TRBJ2-1, with 9 nucleotides matching TRBD2. Trimming took 4 bases from V and 5 from J; bases not matched to a gene: 6. This CDR3 region has 15 residues. The germline V gene has CDR1 SGHAT and CDR2 FQNNGV.

The chain links TRBV4-1 to TRBJ2-3, with TRBD2 matching 7 bases. CDR1 is MGHRA, CDR2 YSYEKL, per germline. The CDR3 length is 13 residues. Trimming took 5 bases from V and 2 from J; bases not matched to a gene: 1. The CDR3 sequence is CASSGTITDTQYF. In nucleotides, the CDR3 is TGCGCCAGCAGCGGGACTATCACAGATACGCAGTATTTT.

V is TRBV28 and J is TRBJ2-1; D is possibly TRBD2 (5 bases). V was clipped by 3 bases and J by 13 bases, with 16 bases between them. The CDR3 extends over 13 amino acids. The germline CDR1 and CDR2 sequences are MDHEN and SYDVKM. CDR3 in amino acids: CASSFPPTRTQFF. The CDR3 DNA sequence: TGTGCCAGCAGTTTCCCCCCAACTAGGACCCAGTTCTTC.

The chain recombines TRBV2 with TRBJ2-3; D call uncertain. Trimming cost V 7 bases and J 4 bases, with 12 bases left between them. The CDR3 is 13 amino acids. From germline, CDR1 is SNHLY and CDR2 FYNNEI. CDR3 DNA: TGTGCCAGCAAAAGGAGCGAAGCAGATACGCAGTATTTT. This translates into CASKRSEADTQYF.